This TCR beta chain was documented in a study of CD4+ T cells in melanoma (dated by TCRdb to between 2021 and 2024). Study-wide context: Neoantigen-specific CD4+ T cells in human melanoma were what the study investigated.

The donors were melanoma patients. General study outcomes and caveats: Neoantigen-specific CD4+ T cells were reported to be correlated with the function of CD8+ T cells, macrophages and B cells. According to the report, neoantigen-specific CD4+ T cells in melanoma displayed diverse differentiation states.

Trimming accounts for 0 bases at V and 7 bases at J, while the number of junction bases matched to no gene is 5. The CDR3 measures 16 amino acids from cysteine to phenylalanine. The CDR3 DNA has 48 bases and is translated from base 1. The germline V gene sets CDR1 to SGHRS and CDR2 to YFSETQ. The table lists this clone with a few counts. What antigen it recognizes has not been identified. Base-call qualities are not available, and no considerably larger clone is one nucleotide away. Receptors were amplified or captured by the immunoSEQ multiplex PCR assay. Here the immuneACCESS table is served through TCRdb, limited to in-frame sequences with V and J called. Missing clones are a known gap in these copies; in checked studies unresolved V genes cover under half, and the rest lacks a known reason. The sample table records about 10,000 clones; approximately 70% of these occur just once. Clones ranked in the top ten supply just under 9.5% of the sample.

Material: cells from a culture (not recorded whether cultured in vitro). This TCR was recovered from a human donor with melanoma. The chain uses TRBV5-1 and TRBJ1-6, with 9 middle bases fitting TRBD1. The CDR3 protein: CASSLGTGTGNSPLHF. The base sequence is TGCGCCAGCAGCTTGGGGACCGGGACAGGGAATTCACCCCTCCACTTT.